This TCR beta chain came from a study of tumor-infiltrating lymphocytes in primary liver carcinoma (dated by TCRdb to about 2017). Looking at the study overall: Of the five patients, three men and two women aged 30 to 69 years, four had hepatocellular carcinoma and one had combined HCC and intrahepatic cholangiocarcinoma. The tumors of the five patients were staged as T1-T3 N0M0, with maximum diameters ranging from roughly 4 to 10 cm. Each sample produced roughly 3.65 to 7.5 million productive TCRbeta reads, and read depth showed no significant difference between tissue types. TCRbeta repertoire sequencing, expression microarrays and whole-exome sequencing were combined in the study across five regions of each liver tumor, with adjacent normal tissue and blood also included. A total of roughly 35 specimens from 5 patients underwent TCRbeta repertoire sequencing, comprising about 25 tumor regions, 5 adjacent noncancerous liver tissues and 5 peripheral blood samples. Repertoires from technical replicates were highly reproducible, with mean shared-clone rates roughly 0.87 and correlation coefficients above 0.98.

Study-level results and caveats: Only the TCR beta chain was sequenced, so true repertoire diversity is likely underestimated because unpaired alpha chains were not captured. Since the samples were bulk and unsorted, there was no way to compare CD4+ and CD8+ T cell repertoires. The top 250 clones accounted for a significantly greater share of the repertoire in tumors than in blood (p = 0.039). Repertoire overlap was higher between tumor regions (mean around 36%) than tumor-adjacent (approximately 17%) or tumor-blood (about 14%) pairs, consistent with antigen-driven expansion. With just a handful of patients in the study, the authors point out that the findings should be validated in a larger study.

Concerning this clonotype itself: This receptor's antigen is unknown. One junction end does not reproduce the germline sequence, and a read error may be involved.

Taken from cysteine to phenylalanine, the CDR3 has 17 residues. Only the CDR3 region is kept as DNA, spanning 51 bases read in frame from base 1. Via the germline V gene, CDR1 is SGHAT and CDR2 FQNNGV. Using a constant-region primer and ProtoScript II reverse transcriptase, TCRbeta-specific cDNA was reverse-transcribed from about 460 ng total RNA. The TCRbeta libraries were prepared through three rounds of nested multiplex PCR following a slightly modified ARM-PCR procedure. Multiplex TRBV1-TRBV30 forward primers and a Cbeta reverse primer were used in the first two PCR rounds, each of which was run for 9 to 11 cycles. A final 25-cycle PCR with Deep VentR polymerase added sample barcodes and Illumina adapters. Amplicons of 200-500 bp were gel-purified with a QIAquick gel extraction kit before sequencing. TCRbeta amplicons were sequenced on an Illumina HiSeq 2500 with 250-bp paired-end reads. Turning to the authors' computational methods: Quality trimming of reads was performed with Trimmomatic v0.33, and paired reads were merged with FLASH v1.2.11 so that full CDR3 sequences could be recovered. MiGEC v1.2.1b assigned V, D and J germline segments to the rearranged TCRbeta sequences. Clonotype statistics and Shannon-Wiener diversity indices were computed with VDJtools v1.0.0. Except for diversity analysis, only each sample's 250 most abundant clonotypes were used in subsequent analyses to reduce sampling bias. TCRdb redid the processing of the public reads, applying fastp at Q25 and MiXCR, and retained in-frame beta chains. Merged by CDR3 protein, the rows form single entries marked with the most common genes and DNA. The V and J calls and clone size come from TCRdb's table, not from the authors' own analysis. This sample lists about 120,000 distinct CDR3 sequences; 65% to 75% were detected once. The ten largest clones represent 7.5% to 10% of the sample.

Total RNA and DNA were co-extracted from about 19-30 mg of bulk tissue with the AllPrep DNA/RNA mini kit, without cell sorting. Between late 2015 and March 2016, 4 to 6 patients in China with histopathologically diagnosed primary liver carcinoma had surgical resection. At the time of sampling, the patients were treatment-naive and had chronic HBV infection. Each fresh piece of tumor and adjacent tissue was cut in two, with one half stored in RNAlater at -80 degrees C and the other half sent for histology. Input material: tumor-adjacent normal liver tissue. The chain joins TRBV11-2 to TRBJ1-5, with the D call tentatively TRBD1 or TRBD2, each fitting 6 bases. The J call may be mistaken, given a closer DNA end match to TRBJ2-3. The sequence was obtained from a woman in her sixties with primary liver carcinoma and hepatitis B virus infection. DNA sequence: TGTGCCAGCGGCTTAGGCCCATCGGGGGCTGAGAATCAGTCCCAGTATTTT. This translates into CASGLGPSGAENQSQYF.